The subject of this entry is one TCR beta chain. Antigen unknown. The data originate from a study of T-cell memory formation after mild COVID-19. Looking at the study overall: Largely, the TCR clusters proved donor specific.

TCRdb used MiXCR to reprocess the 5' RACE reads, holding one entry per CDR3 protein. The data show 68,000 or so distinct CDR3 sequences, about a sixth seen once. The study's findings and limits: Some clones that responded turned up in pre-infection memory, which suggests that cross-reactive memory joined in.

The CDR3 consists of 13 residues. CDR1 is MRHNA and CDR2 is SNTAGT in the germline V gene. Trimming took off 4 bases at V and 5 bases at J, with 12 bases between the two ends. The clonotype was recovered from an adult woman who had mild COVID-19 (a few samples of this study predate the infection). Cell type and time point are not known. J is TRBJ2-7 and V is TRBV6-4, with D maybe TRBD2 (5 bases). The specimen sequenced was PBMCs or a T cell subset sorted from them (not recorded which). Here the CDR3 DNA reads TGTGCCAGCAGTGTTCCTAGCCGCGACGAGCAGTACTTC. This gives the protein CASSVPSRDEQYF.